This T cell receptor beta chain was recovered during a study of regulatory T cells in long-lasting Graves disease. This clonotype was counted many times. The antigen is not known. Study results and limitations: Among persistent patients, a larger number of public clonotypes were shared (approximately 3,000) than among newly diagnosed patients (966).

Researchers made TCR beta libraries by using iRepertoire HTBI primers and running Arm-PCR on CDR3 regions. Original data processing: The study identified 60 to 65 TRBV and 14 to 15 TRBJ segments across samples. A single record per CDR3 protein comes from TCRdb applying MiXCR to the multiplex PCR reads. TCRdb, rather than the study authors, made the V and J calls. The sample lists about 470,000 distinct CDR3 sequences, around 21% occurring once. As for time point: persistent/refractory GD, antithyroid drugs over 5 years with positive TRAb. Generation of the TCR library employed RNA extracted from PBMCs. Enrollment of patients was through an endocrinology department in Xi'an, China. The sample was peripheral blood mononuclear cells (PBMCs), taken when the disease was refractory, from a patient treated with antithyroid drugs. This sequence was found in a female donor with Graves disease.

CDR3 protein: CASRNLAGLHYEQYF. The DNA of the CDR3 is TGTGCCAGCAGAAACTTAGCGGGACTCCACTACGAGCAGTACTTC. The rearrangement links TRBV28 to TRBJ2-7, with 8 bases aligning to TRBD2. Germline V gives CDR1 MDHEN, CDR2 SYDVKM. J lost 3 bases, V lost 6 bases, and 10 bases had no gene match. This CDR3 is 15 amino acids long.